This note documents a single TCR beta chain sequence. The antigen is undetermined. After isolation, RNA underwent reverse transcription to generate cDNA as the sequencing template. Clones were read by immunoSEQ multiplex PCR, and TCRdb kept only the in-frame ones, dropping some. The profile covers 2,000 or so clones, with around 79% appearing a single time and just over 6.5% taken by the ten largest. The CDR3 sequence is 11 residues long. Germline V CDR1 and CDR2: SGHAT, FQNNGV. The V gene lost 4 bases and the J gene lost 4 bases, with 5 bases spanning the gap. This entry comes from a study of CD8+ T cells in alopecia areata. About the study: Administration of oral tofacitinib to treated patients was at 5 to 10 mg twice daily. Dosing spanned 6 to 18 months on tofacitinib, then 6 months off drug.

Study results and limitations: Significant decreases in scalp clonality and expanded CD8+ clones followed tofacitinib treatment.

Documented treatment: oral pan-JAK inhibitor, 5-10 mg twice daily. Patients with alopecia areata provided lesional scalp punch biopsies as well as peripheral blood. The chain couples TRBV11-2 to TRBJ2-7; D gene ambiguous. The sample here was skin, taken at approximately week 42, from a patient treated with tofacitinib. The TCR comes from a human donor with alopecia areata. The CDR3 bases are TGTGCCAGCAGCTCTACATACGAGCAGTACTTC. This translates into CASSSTYEQYF.